This TCR beta chain was captured in a study of blood T cells in healthy people across ages. General study results and limits: Among long-lived donors, naive CD4+ cells were more numerous and diversity higher than in aged donors. It was found that TCR beta diversity correlated strongly with the percentage of naive T cells.

The CDR3 has 14 residues. Losses at the gene ends were 5 bases for V and 2 bases for J; bases not matched to a gene: 5. Turning to this clonotype: Its antigen is as yet unknown.

The amount of total RNA extracted per sample was at least 5 micrograms. With a J-beta primer mix and a sample-barcoded 5' primer, a second PCR ran about 6 to 11 cycles. Each cDNA molecule, via a template-switch adaptor with 12 random nucleotides, was tagged. TCRdb used MiXCR to reprocess the 5' RACE reads, holding one entry per CDR3 protein. The sample records some 900,000 distinct CDR3 sequences, around 46% being singletons. The rearrangement uses TRBV12-3 or TRBV12-4 and TRBJ2-5, with TRBD1 matching 7 bases. This sequence originates from a man aged 25-40 years in good health. What was sequenced was blood. The CDR3 region is CASSPATGQETQYF. For the CDR3, the DNA is TGTGCCAGCAGTCCGGCGACAGGGCAAGAGACCCAGTACTTC.